One T cell receptor beta chain is described in this entry. Antigen specificity is unknown. Germline CDR1 and CDR2: SGHDN and FVKESK. Trimming stripped 4 bases from V and 7 bases from J, with 16 bases between. The length of the CDR3 is 15 residues. Amplification of TCR beta CDR3 regions was performed using RNA transcripts as template. During a first-round RT-PCR of the TCR CDR3, the HTBI primer set was used. From the multiplex PCR reads, TCRdb called clonotypes with MiXCR, one entry per CDR3 protein. The sample holds 600,000 or so distinct CDR3 sequences; about 43% are singletons and the top ten take 8.2%. This specimen belongs to a study of T cells in Graves' hyperthyroidism and ophthalmopathy. Findings and limits, study-wide: From stable hyperthyroidism, ophthalmopathy was set apart by a 13 V-J model.

Stable Graves' hyperthyroidism meant no ophthalmopathy progression within 18 months. Patients were excluded for uncontrolled infection, other autoimmune disease, pregnancy or lactation. In making diagnoses, clinical symptoms, serum thyroxine and TRAb, thyroid ultrasound and orbital computed tomography were all used. The TCR comes from a woman under 30 with Graves' hyperthyroidism. V and J are TRBV14 and TRBJ1-4; D gene unclear. The sample comprised peripheral blood or thyroid tissue (not recorded which). The CDR3 loop reads CASSLGLDLSEKLFF. In nucleotides, the CDR3 is TGTGCCAGCAGCCTAGGACTGGATTTAAGTGAAAAACTGTTTTTT.